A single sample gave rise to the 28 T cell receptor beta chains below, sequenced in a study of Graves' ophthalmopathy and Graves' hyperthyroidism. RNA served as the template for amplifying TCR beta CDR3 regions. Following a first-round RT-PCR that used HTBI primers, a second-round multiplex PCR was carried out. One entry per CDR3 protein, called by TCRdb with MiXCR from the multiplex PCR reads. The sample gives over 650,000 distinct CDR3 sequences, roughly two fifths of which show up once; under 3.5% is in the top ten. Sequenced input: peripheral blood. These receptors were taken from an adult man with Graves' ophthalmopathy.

CDR3 amino acids: CSVALWDSDEQYF. CDR3 bases: TGCAGCGTCGCGCTTTGGGACAGCGACGAGCAGTACTTC. The chain is built from TRBV29-1 and TRBJ2-7; TRBD1 matches at 7 bases. Trimming took 6 bases from V and 5 from J; bases not matched to a gene: 10. This CDR3 has 13 amino acids. Germline CDR1 reads SQVTM; CDR2 reads ANQGSEA.

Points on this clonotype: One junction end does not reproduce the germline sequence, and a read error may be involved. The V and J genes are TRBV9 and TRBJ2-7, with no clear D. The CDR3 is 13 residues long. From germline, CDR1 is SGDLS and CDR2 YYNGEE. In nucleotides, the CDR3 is TGTGCCAGCAGCGTAGCTGGGCTCTACAAGCAGTACTTC. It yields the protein CASSVAGLYKQYF.

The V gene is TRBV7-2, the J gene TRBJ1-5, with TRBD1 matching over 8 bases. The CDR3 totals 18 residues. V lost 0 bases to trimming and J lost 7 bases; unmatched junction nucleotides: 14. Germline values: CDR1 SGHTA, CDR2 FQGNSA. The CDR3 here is CASSLAVGQGRVGQPQHF. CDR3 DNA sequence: TGTGCCAGCAGCTTAGCGGTTGGACAGGGTAGGGTCGGGCAGCCCCAGCATTTT. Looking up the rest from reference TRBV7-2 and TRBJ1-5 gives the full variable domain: GAGVSQSPSNKVTEKGKDVELRCDPISGHTALYWYRQSLGQGLEFLIYFQGNSAPDKSGLPSDRFSAERTGGSVSTLTIQRTQQEDSAVYLCASSLAVGQGRVGQPQHFGDGTRLSIL.

The CDR3 is CRTTQVAEAFF. CDR3 nucleotides: TGCCGTACGACCCAAGTGGCTGAAGCTTTCTTT. J is TRBJ1-1 and V is TRBV29-1; D unclear. Germline values: CDR1 SQVTM, CDR2 ANQGSEA. The length of the CDR3 is 11 residues.

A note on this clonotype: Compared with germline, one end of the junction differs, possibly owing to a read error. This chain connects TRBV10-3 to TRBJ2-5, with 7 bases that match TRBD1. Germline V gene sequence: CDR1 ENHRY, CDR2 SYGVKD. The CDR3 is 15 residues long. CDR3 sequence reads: CASSYFAGTVRTQYF. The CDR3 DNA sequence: TGTGCCAGCAGTTATTTCGCCGGGACAGTTAGGACCCAGTACTTC.

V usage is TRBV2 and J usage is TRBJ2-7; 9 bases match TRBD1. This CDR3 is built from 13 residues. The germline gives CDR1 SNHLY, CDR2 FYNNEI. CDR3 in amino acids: CGTAGQGIDEQYF. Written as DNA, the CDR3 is TGTGGCACGGCGGGACAGGGAATCGACGAGCAGTACTTC.

CDR3 DNA sequence: TGTGCCAGCAGCCATACAGTTCCCGGCTCTGGGGCCAACGTCCTGACTTTC. Translating gives CASSHTVPGSGANVLTF. V usage is TRBV11-2 and J usage is TRBJ2-6, with D unresolved. The CDR3 has 17 residues. With 5 bases removed from V and 0 bases from J, the gap between germline ends came to 14 bases. The germline CDR1 and CDR2 sequences are SGHAT and FQNNGV.

The CDR3 loop is CASRGGTALSEAFF. The CDR3 DNA reads TGTGCCAGCAGGGGGGGGACAGCCTTGAGTGAAGCTTTCTTT. This chain connects TRBV25-1 to TRBJ1-1, with 7 bases identical to TRBD1. This CDR3 contains 14 residues. After removal of 6 bases from V and 7 bases from J, the junction contained 11 bases not matched to a gene. Germline values: CDR1 MGHDK, CDR2 SYGVNS. Together with reference TRBV25-1 and TRBJ1-1, the CDR3 gives the full variable domain: EADIYQTPRYLVIGTGKKITLECSQTMGHDKMYWYQQDPGMELHLIHYSYGVNSTEKGDLSSESTVSRIRTEHFPLTLESARPSHTSQYLCASRGGTALSEAFFGQGTRLTVV.

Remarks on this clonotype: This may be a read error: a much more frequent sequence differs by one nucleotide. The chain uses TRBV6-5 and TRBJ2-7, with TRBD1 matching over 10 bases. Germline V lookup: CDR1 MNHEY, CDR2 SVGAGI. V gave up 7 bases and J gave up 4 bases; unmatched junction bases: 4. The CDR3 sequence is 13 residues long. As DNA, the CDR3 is TGTGCCAGCACTCGGGACAGGGGTTACGAGCAGTACTTC. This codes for CASTRDRGYEQYF.

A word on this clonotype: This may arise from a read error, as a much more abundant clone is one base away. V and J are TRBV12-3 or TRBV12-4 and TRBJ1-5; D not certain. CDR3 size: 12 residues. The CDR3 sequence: CASGLDRQPQHF. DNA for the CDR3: TGTGCTAGTGGTCTTGATCGTCAGCCCCAGCATTTT.

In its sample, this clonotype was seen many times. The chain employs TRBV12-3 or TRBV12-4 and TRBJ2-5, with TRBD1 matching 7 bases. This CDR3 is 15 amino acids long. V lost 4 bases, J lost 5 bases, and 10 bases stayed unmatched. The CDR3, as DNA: TGTGCCAGCAGTTGGGACAGAGCTACCCAGGAGACCCAGTACTTC. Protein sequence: CASSWDRATQETQYF.

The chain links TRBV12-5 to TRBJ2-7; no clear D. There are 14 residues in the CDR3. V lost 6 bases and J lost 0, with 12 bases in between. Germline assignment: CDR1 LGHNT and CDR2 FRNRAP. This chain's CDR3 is CASGDRLTSYEQYF. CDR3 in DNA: TGTGCTAGTGGGGACCGCTTGACCTCCTACGAGCAGTACTTC.

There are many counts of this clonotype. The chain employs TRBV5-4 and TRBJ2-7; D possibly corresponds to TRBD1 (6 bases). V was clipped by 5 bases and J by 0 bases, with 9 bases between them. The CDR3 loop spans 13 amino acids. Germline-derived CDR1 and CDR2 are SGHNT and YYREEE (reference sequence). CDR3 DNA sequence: TGTGCCAGCAGGAAGACAGGCTCCTACGAGCAGTACTTC. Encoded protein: CASRKTGSYEQYF.

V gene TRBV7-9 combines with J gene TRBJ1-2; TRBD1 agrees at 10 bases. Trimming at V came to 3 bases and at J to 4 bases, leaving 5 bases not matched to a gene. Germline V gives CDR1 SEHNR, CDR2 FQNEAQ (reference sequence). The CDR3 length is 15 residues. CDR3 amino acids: CASSFGTGELYGYTF. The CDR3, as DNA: TGTGCCAGCAGCTTTGGGACAGGGGAACTCTATGGCTACACCTTC.

CDR3 bases: TGTGCCAGCTCACCCCCCAGCGGGAGTCTCCGCGAGCAGTACTTC. It encodes CASSPPSGSLREQYF. This sequence joins TRBV7-2 and TRBJ2-7, with 8 bases matching TRBD2. Germline V gene data show CDR1 as SGHTA and CDR2 as FQGNSA. The CDR3 is made up of 15 amino acids. Trimming cost V 8 bases and J 6 bases; bases outside gene matches: 15.

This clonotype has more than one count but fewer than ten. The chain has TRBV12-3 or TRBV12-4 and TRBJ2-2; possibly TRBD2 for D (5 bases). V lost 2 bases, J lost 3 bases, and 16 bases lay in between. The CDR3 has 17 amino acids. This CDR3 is CASSLSWSRDDTGELFF. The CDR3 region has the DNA TGTGCCAGCAGTTTATCATGGAGTCGGGATGACACCGGGGAGCTGTTTTTT.

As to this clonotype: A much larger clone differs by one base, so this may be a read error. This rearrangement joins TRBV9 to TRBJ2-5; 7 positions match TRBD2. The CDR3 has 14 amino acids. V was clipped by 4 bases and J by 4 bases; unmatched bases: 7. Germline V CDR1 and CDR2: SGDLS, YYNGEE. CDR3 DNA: TGTGCCAGCAGCACGGGGGAGGGCGGAGAGACCCAGTACTTC. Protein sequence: CASSTGEGGETQYF.

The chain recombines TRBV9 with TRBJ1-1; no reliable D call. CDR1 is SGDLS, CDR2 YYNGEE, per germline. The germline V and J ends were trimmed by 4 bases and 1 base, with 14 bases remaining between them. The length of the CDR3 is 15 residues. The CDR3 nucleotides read TGTGCCAGCAGCCAAGATCAGCCGGGGAACACTGAAGCTTTCTTT. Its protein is CASSQDQPGNTEAFF.

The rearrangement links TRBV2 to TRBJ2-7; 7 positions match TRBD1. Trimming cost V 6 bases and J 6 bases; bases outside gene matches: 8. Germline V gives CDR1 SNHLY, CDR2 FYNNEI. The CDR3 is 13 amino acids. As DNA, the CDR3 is TGTGCCAGCAGGTCAGGGGGACCCTCCGAGCAGTACTTC. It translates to CASRSGGPSEQYF.

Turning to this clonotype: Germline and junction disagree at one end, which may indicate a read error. This chain's CDR3 is CASSQTTSGSHEQYF. DNA for the CDR3: TGCGCCAGCAGCCAAACGACTAGCGGGAGTCACGAGCAGTACTTC. The chain combines TRBV7-3 with TRBJ2-7; 12 bases match TRBD2. The germline V gene encodes CDR1 SGHTA and CDR2 FQGTGA. The CDR3 is 15 amino acids.

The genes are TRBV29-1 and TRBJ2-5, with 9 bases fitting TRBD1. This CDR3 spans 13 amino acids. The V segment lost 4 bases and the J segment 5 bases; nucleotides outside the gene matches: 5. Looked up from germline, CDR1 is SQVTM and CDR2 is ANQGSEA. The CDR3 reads CSVVRTGVETQYF. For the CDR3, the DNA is TGCAGCGTTGTGCGGACAGGGGTTGAGACCCAGTACTTC.

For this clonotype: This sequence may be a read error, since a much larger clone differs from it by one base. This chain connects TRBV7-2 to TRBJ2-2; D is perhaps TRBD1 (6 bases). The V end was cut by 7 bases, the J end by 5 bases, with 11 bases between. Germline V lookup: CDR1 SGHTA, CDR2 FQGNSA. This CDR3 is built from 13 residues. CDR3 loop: CASNRVVTGELFF. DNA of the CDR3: TGTGCCAGCAACAGGGTCGTTACCGGGGAGCTGTTTTTT. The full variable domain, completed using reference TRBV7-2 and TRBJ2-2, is GAGVSQSPSNKVTEKGKDVELRCDPISGHTALYWYRQSLGQGLEFLIYFQGNSAPDKSGLPSDRFSAERTGGSVSTLTIQRTQQEDSAVYLCASNRVVTGELFFGEGSRLTVL.

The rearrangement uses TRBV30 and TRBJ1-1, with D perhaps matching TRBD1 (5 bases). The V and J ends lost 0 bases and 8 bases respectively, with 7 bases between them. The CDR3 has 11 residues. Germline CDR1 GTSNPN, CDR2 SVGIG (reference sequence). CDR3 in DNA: TGTGCCTGGAGTGTGTGGGGGGAAGCTTTCTTT. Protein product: CAWSVWGEAFF. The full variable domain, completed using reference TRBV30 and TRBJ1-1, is SQTIHQWPATLVQPVGSPLSLECTVEGTSNPNLYWYRQAAGRGLQLLFYSVGIGQISSEVPQNLSASRPQDRQFILSSKKLLLSDSGFYLCAWSVWGEAFFGQGTRLTVV.

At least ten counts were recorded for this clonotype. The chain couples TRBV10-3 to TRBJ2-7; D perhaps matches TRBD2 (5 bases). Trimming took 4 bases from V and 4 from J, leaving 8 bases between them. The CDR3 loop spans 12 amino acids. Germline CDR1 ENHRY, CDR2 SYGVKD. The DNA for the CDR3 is TGTGCCATCAGTGGTCGGGGTTACGAGCAGTACTTC. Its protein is CAISGRGYEQYF.

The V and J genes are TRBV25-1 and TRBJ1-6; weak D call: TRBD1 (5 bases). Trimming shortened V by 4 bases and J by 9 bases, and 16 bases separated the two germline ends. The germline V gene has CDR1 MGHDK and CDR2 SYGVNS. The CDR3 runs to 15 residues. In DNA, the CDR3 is TGTGCCAGCAGTGCTAGGCGGGGCGGTACTTCACCCCTCCACTTT. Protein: CASSARRGGTSPLHF.

The CDR3 reads CASEPLEVRGATNEKLFF. The CDR3 coding sequence is TGTGCCAGCGAACCCTTAGAGGTGCGGGGTGCAACTAATGAAAAACTGTTTTTT. V and J are TRBV2 and TRBJ1-4, with D hard to call. The length of the CDR3 is 18 residues. V was cut by 8 bases and J by 0 bases, with 22 bases left in between. Germline values: CDR1 SNHLY, CDR2 FYNNEI.

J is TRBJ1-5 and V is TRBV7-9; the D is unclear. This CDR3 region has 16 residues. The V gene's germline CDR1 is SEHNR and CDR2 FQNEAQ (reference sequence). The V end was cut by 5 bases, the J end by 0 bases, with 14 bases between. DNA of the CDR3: TGTGCCAGCAGCCGAGAAGGTTTCAATAGCAATCAGCCCCAGCATTTT. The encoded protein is CASSREGFNSNQPQHF.

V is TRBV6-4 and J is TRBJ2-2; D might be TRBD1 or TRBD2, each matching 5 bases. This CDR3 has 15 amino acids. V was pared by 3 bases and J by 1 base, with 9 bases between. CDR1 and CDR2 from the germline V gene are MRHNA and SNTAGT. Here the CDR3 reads CASSDGGENTGELFF. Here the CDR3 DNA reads TGTGCCAGCAGTGATGGGGGAGAGAACACCGGGGAGCTGTTTTTT.